These 32 T cell receptor beta chains originate from one sample sequenced in a study of blood T cell repertoires in COVID-19 (dated by TCRdb to the early 2020s). Library preparation used the immunoSEQ multiplex PCR assay. As stored in TCRdb, this immuneACCESS dataset retains in-frame rearrangements with V and J assigned. A fraction of the clones does not appear; measured against another copy, unresolved V genes explain less than half of the discrepancy, and the remainder lacks a known reason. The sample table lists around 140,000 clones, less than 90% of them with a count of one. The biggest ten clones account for about 2.5% of the sample. The specimen was peripheral blood. All receptors come from a human donor with COVID-19, enrolled during active disease. The donor label of this sample is uncertain.

This chain joins TRBV5-1 and TRBJ2-5, with D possibly being TRBD1 (6 bases). V lost 2 bases to trimming and J lost 4 bases, with 15 bases between them. CDR1 and CDR2 (germline): SGHRS, YFSETQ. The CDR3 extends over 15 amino acids. CDR3 nucleotide sequence: TGCGCCAGCAGCTTTACAGGGAGCCAAGGAGAGACCCAGTACTTC. The encoded protein is CASSFTGSQGETQYF.

This chain joins TRBV9 and TRBJ2-3; D is undetermined. Per germline, CDR1 SGDLS and CDR2 YYNGEE. The germline V and J ends were trimmed by 3 bases and 0 bases, with 8 bases remaining between them. This CDR3 contains 14 residues. The CDR3 region is CASSGQRSTDTQYF. The CDR3 DNA is TGTGCCAGCAGCGGCCAGAGGAGCACAGATACGCAGTATTTT. The full variable domain, rest sourced from reference TRBV9 and TRBJ2-3, is DSGVTQTPKHLITATGQRVTLRCSPRSGDLSVYWYQQSLDQGLQFLIQYYNGEERAKGNILERFSAQQFPDLHSELNLSSLELGDSALYFCASSGQRSTDTQYFGPGTRLTVL.

The rearrangement links TRBV11-3 to TRBJ2-3; 8 nucleotides agree with TRBD2. The CDR3 extends over 15 amino acids. The trim removed 4 bases at V and 1 base at J, leaving 4 bases unmatched. Germline V gene sequence: CDR1 SGHNT, CDR2 YENEEA. The CDR3 coding sequence is TGTGCCAGCAGCTCGGGAGGGCCCCGCACAGATACGCAGTATTTT. It yields the protein CASSSGGPRTDTQYF.

The chain carries TRBV3-1 (or the pseudogene TRBV3-2) and TRBJ1-1, with TRBD1 as a possible D gene (5 bases). The CDR3 loop spans 14 amino acids. Germline values: CDR1 LGHDT, CDR2 YNNKEL (reference sequence). The ends were cut back, 1 base at V and 8 bases at J, with 14 bases in the middle. CDR3 region: CASSQGLGVAEAFF. Here the CDR3 DNA reads TGTGCCAGCAGCCAAGGCTTAGGGGTTGCGGAAGCTTTCTTT.

The V gene is TRBV6-2 or TRBV6-3, the J gene TRBJ1-5, with TRBD1 identical over 7 bases. Germline V gene lookup returns CDR1 MNHEY and CDR2 SVGEGT. J was trimmed by 2 bases and V by 6 bases; bases with no gene match: 10. CDR3 length: 16 residues. The CDR3 spells CASSPLTGYGNQPQHF. The CDR3 coding sequence is TGTGCCAGCAGCCCTTTGACAGGGTACGGCAATCAGCCCCAGCATTTT.

The gene calls are TRBV18 and TRBJ2-1, with a possible D match to TRBD1 (6 bases). CDR1 is KGHSH and CDR2 is LQKENI in the germline V gene. V was shortened by 8 bases and J by 3 bases, with 17 bases between the two germline ends. This CDR3 is built from 15 residues. The CDR3 nucleotides are TGTGCCAGCCTCCCAGGGGTGGGGGTCTACAATGAGCAGTTCTTC. It translates to CASLPGVGVYNEQFF.

This clone was seen just once. The chain has TRBV29-1 and TRBJ2-7; D perhaps matches TRBD2 (6 bases). Trimming took 6 bases from V and 4 from J, leaving 16 bases between them. Germline V lookup: CDR1 SQVTM, CDR2 ANQGSEA. This CDR3 is built from 13 residues. This chain's CDR3 is CSVGRGVLYEQYF. For the CDR3, the DNA is TGCAGCGTCGGGCGGGGAGTCCTTTACGAGCAGTACTTC.

The genes are TRBV7-9 and TRBJ2-1; TRBD1 agrees at 10 bases. The CDR3 is made up of 15 amino acids. Per germline, CDR1 SEHNR and CDR2 FQNEAQ (reference sequence). V trimming: 4 bases; J trimming: 5 bases; junction bases outside the gene matches: 5. In DNA form, the CDR3 reads TGTGCCAGCAGCTCCTTGACAGGGGGCCACAATGAGCAGTTCTTC. Amino acid sequence: CASSSLTGGHNEQFF.

About this clone itself: Other DNA sequences of this sample code for an identical CDR3. This chain connects TRBV9 to TRBJ2-3; no firm D call. V was cut by 8 bases and J by 0 bases, with 10 bases left in between. Germline lookup yields CDR1 SGDLS and CDR2 YYNGEE. This CDR3 is 13 amino acids long. CDR3 sequence: CASSSSSTDTQYF. CDR3 coding DNA: TGTGCCAGTAGTAGCAGTAGCACAGATACGCAGTATTTT.

The chain recombines TRBV4-1 with TRBJ2-3; tentative D call: TRBD2 (5 bases). Trimming stripped 3 bases from V and 10 bases from J, with 20 bases between. The germline V gene has CDR1 MGHRA and CDR2 YSYEKL. The CDR3 runs to 15 residues. DNA for the CDR3: TGCGCCAGCAGCCATCCCGACCGGCCGGGAAAAGCGCAGTATTTT. Its translation is CASSHPDRPGKAQYF.

This clone was detected only once. The genes are TRBV9 and TRBJ2-6; D perhaps matches TRBD2 (6 bases). Between the trimmed V and J ends, which lost 0 bases and 0 bases, there was a span of 16 bases. Germline loops: CDR1 SGDLS, CDR2 YYNGEE. CDR3 length: 19 residues. CDR3 loop: CASSVGPRRGNSGANVLTF. The CDR3, as DNA: TGTGCCAGCAGCGTAGGCCCGAGGAGGGGTAACTCTGGGGCCAACGTCCTGACTTTC. Full variable domain (missing parts from reference TRBV9 and TRBJ2-6): DSGVTQTPKHLITATGQRVTLRCSPRSGDLSVYWYQQSLDQGLQFLIQYYNGEERAKGNILERFSAQQFPDLHSELNLSSLELGDSALYFCASSVGPRRGNSGANVLTFGAGSRLTVL.

This chain links TRBV2 with TRBJ2-3, with 11 bases that match TRBD2. The ends lost 6 bases at V and 2 bases at J; junction bases unmatched: 4. This CDR3 is built from 15 residues. Germline assignment: CDR1 SNHLY and CDR2 FYNNEI. The CDR3: CASSPSGGNTDTQYF. The DNA of the CDR3 is TGTGCCAGCAGCCCTAGCGGGGGGAACACAGATACGCAGTATTTT.

The CDR3 here is CASSLSTGNTDTQYF. The CDR3 nucleotides are TGCGCCAGCAGCTTGTCGACAGGGAACACAGATACGCAGTATTTT. The V call is TRBV5-1, the J call TRBJ2-3, with TRBD1 matching 7 bases. J was trimmed by 2 bases and V by 1 base; bases with no gene match: 4. The CDR3 totals 15 residues. CDR1 is SGHRS, CDR2 YFSETQ, per germline.

V gene TRBV18 combines with J gene TRBJ2-1, with 10 bases aligning to TRBD2. The ends lost 4 bases at V and 3 bases at J; junction bases unmatched: 6. CDR3 size: 16 residues. CDR1 and CDR2 from the germline V gene are KGHSH and LQKENI. The CDR3 spells CASSLQLAGFYNEQFF. For the CDR3, the DNA is TGTGCCAGCTCACTCCAACTAGCGGGGTTCTACAATGAGCAGTTCTTC.

Turning to this clone: Other DNA sequences within the sample encode an identical CDR3. The chain is built from TRBV15 and TRBJ1-4; TRBD1 aligns across 7 bases. The J segment lost 5 bases and the V segment lost 1 base, leaving 1 base of the junction unmatched. Germline V gene lookup returns CDR1 LNHNV and CDR2 YYDKDF (reference sequence). The CDR3 is 14 amino acids. CDR3: CATSRGQGNEKLFF. The CDR3 nucleotides are TGTGCCACCAGCAGAGGACAGGGAAATGAAAAACTGTTTTTT.

J is TRBJ2-7 and V is TRBV11-2; D may be TRBD1 (6 bases). V was shortened by 5 bases and J by 7 bases, with 18 bases between the two germline ends. In germline, CDR1 is SGHAT, CDR2 FQNNGV. The CDR3 spans 14 residues. In nucleotides, the CDR3 is TGTGCCAGCAGCACACTCAGGGGTTTAGGGGAGCAGTACTTC. Residues: CASSTLRGLGEQYF.

The chain couples TRBV11-3 to TRBJ2-7; 7 bases fit TRBD1. Trimming cost V 1 base and J 2 bases; bases outside gene matches: 5. Germline CDR1 SGHNT, CDR2 YENEEA. This CDR3 is built from 15 residues. The CDR3 region is CASSLGGDRAYEQYF. In DNA form, the CDR3 reads TGTGCCAGCAGCTTAGGAGGAGACAGGGCCTACGAGCAGTACTTC. Full variable domain (missing parts from reference TRBV11-3 and TRBJ2-7): EAGVVQSPRYKIIEKKQPVAFWCNPISGHNTLYWYLQNLGQGPELLIRYENEEAVDDSQLPKDRFSAERLKGVDSTLKIQPAELGDSAVYLCASSLGGDRAYEQYFGPGTRLTVT.

This chain uses TRBV5-1 with TRBJ1-6; D ambiguous. The CDR3 contains 14 residues. Germline CDR1 SGHRS, CDR2 YFSETQ. V lost 4 bases to trimming and J lost 7 bases, with 12 bases between them. In DNA, the CDR3 is TGCGCCAGCAGCGTACAGAGCCCCAATTCACCCCTCCACTTT. Protein: CASSVQSPNSPLHF.

The rearrangement links TRBV18 to TRBJ2-1; D may be TRBD1 (6 bases). Germline V CDR1 and CDR2: KGHSH, LQKENI. CDR3 length: 14 amino acids. Trimming left V 2 bases short and J 3 bases short, with 8 bases between. The CDR3 region has the DNA TGTGCCAGCTCACCAACAGGGAACTACAATGAGCAGTTCTTC. Protein: CASSPTGNYNEQFF.

This clone was observed a handful of times. The chain is built from TRBV14 and TRBJ2-7; TRBD1 aligns across 9 bases. The germline V gene encodes CDR1 SGHDN and CDR2 FVKESK. The CDR3 contains 13 residues. V trimming: 4 bases; J trimming: 6 bases; junction bases outside the gene matches: 4. The CDR3 region is CASSPTDRGEQYF. CDR3 in DNA: TGTGCCAGCAGCCCAACGGACAGGGGCGAGCAGTACTTC.

This chain links TRBV5-5 with TRBJ1-1, with 7 bases that match TRBD1. This CDR3 contains 15 residues. The V gene end was trimmed by 0 bases and the J gene end by 0 bases; junction bases not matched to a gene: 2. Germline V gene lookup returns CDR1 SGHKS and CDR2 YYEKEE (reference sequence). In nucleotides, the CDR3 is TGTGCCAGCAGCTTGGTGGGACAGATGAACACTGAAGCTTTCTTT. This encodes CASSLVGQMNTEAFF.

The genes are TRBV21-1 and TRBJ2-3; the D call in the table, TRBD1, was not verified against the DNA. TRBV21-1 is assigned pseudogene status. The length of the CDR3 is 17 residues. The CDR3 region has the DNA TGTGCCAGCAGCAAACACAGGGGACCGCCTAGCACAGATACGCAGTATTTT. This codes for CASSKHRGPPSTDTQYF.

The chain is built from TRBV5-5 and TRBJ2-3; TRBD2 agrees at 8 bases. V trimming: 1 base; J trimming: 1 base; junction bases outside the gene matches: 2. CDR1 and CDR2 (germline): SGHKS, YYEKEE (reference sequence). CDR3 size: 15 residues. CDR3 sequence: CASSLISGGTDTQYF. The CDR3 nucleotides are TGTGCCAGCAGCTTGATTAGCGGGGGCACAGATACGCAGTATTTT. The variable domain in full, with the rest retrieved from reference TRBV5-5 and TRBJ2-3, is DAGVTQSPTHLIKTRGQQVTLRCSPISGHKSVSWYQQVLGQGPQFIFQYYEKEERGRGNFPDRFSARQFPNYSSELNVNALLLGDSALYLCASSLISGGTDTQYFGPGTRLTVL.

The chain couples TRBV13 to TRBJ1-2, with TRBD1 matching 7 bases. Per the germline V gene, CDR1 is PRHDT and CDR2 is FYEKMQ (reference sequence). The CDR3 covers 15 residues. The junction had 11 bases not matched to a gene; V was cut back by 5 bases and J by 5 bases. The CDR3 region is CASSIPLKQGYGYTF. CDR3 nucleotide sequence: TGTGCCAGCAGCATACCTCTCAAACAGGGGTATGGCTACACCTTC.

The chain combines TRBV25-1 with TRBJ1-4; TRBD1 might be the D (5 bases). The CDR3 has 15 amino acids. CDR1 and CDR2 from the germline V gene are MGHDK and SYGVNS. The V end lost 1 base, the J end lost 3 bases, and 9 bases lay between the germline ends. Here the CDR3 reads CASSEFRVANEKLFF. The CDR3 DNA follows: TGTGCCAGCAGTGAATTCAGGGTAGCTAATGAAAAACTGTTTTTT. Complete variable domain (other parts from reference TRBV25-1 and TRBJ1-4): EADIYQTPRYLVIGTGKKITLECSQTMGHDKMYWYQQDPGMELHLIHYSYGVNSTEKGDLSSESTVSRIRTEHFPLTLESARPSHTSQYLCASSEFRVANEKLFFGSGTQLSVL.

This chain connects TRBV10-3 to TRBJ1-2, with TRBD1 matching over 9 bases. Germline V gives CDR1 ENHRY, CDR2 SYGVKD. V was pared by 6 bases and J by 6 bases, with 14 bases of the junction left unmatched. CDR3 length equals 16 residues. CDR3 sequence (DNA): TGTGCCATCAGACGAGATACAGGACAGGGGATTCATGGCTACACCTTC. Its translation is CAIRRDTGQGIHGYTF.

The chain recombines TRBV28 with TRBJ1-5; D is uncertain. V gave up 5 bases and J gave up 6 bases, with 8 bases separating them. The CDR3 runs to 12 residues. Per the germline V gene, CDR1 is MDHEN and CDR2 is SYDVKM. The chain's CDR3 is CASSLLSQPQHF. Written as DNA, the CDR3 is TGTGCCAGCAGTCTCCTTAGTCAGCCCCAGCATTTT.

As DNA, the CDR3 is TGTGCCTGGAGTGACGGACTAGCGGGGGACTTAATCTCCTACAATGAGCAGTTCTTC. Translating it yields CAWSDGLAGDLISYNEQFF. V is TRBV30 and J is TRBJ2-1, with 13 nucleotides matching TRBD2. Germline CDR1 reads GTSNPN; CDR2 reads SVGIG (reference sequence). The CDR3 totals 19 residues. V dropped 1 base and J dropped 0; count of bases not matched to a gene: 9.

This clone was picked up one time. The chain joins TRBV15 to TRBJ1-2; 8 nucleotides line up with TRBD1. With 8 bases clipped from V and 7 bases from J, the junction kept 18 bases outside the gene matches. Per germline, CDR1 LNHNV and CDR2 YYDKDF (reference sequence). This CDR3 is built from 16 residues. For the CDR3, the DNA is TGTGCCACCTCCTGGGGGACCGGACAGGGCGGCGGTGGCTACACCTTC. Amino acid sequence: CATSWGTGQGGGGYTF.

This chain links TRBV5-1 with TRBJ1-6; D call uncertain. This CDR3 has 17 amino acids. Germline V gives CDR1 SGHRS, CDR2 YFSETQ. The V and J ends lost 4 bases and 10 bases respectively, with 24 bases between them. CDR3 loop: CASSPEIGAGGNSPLHF. In DNA, the CDR3 is TGCGCCAGCAGCCCAGAGATCGGCGCCGGCGGGAACTCACCCCTCCACTTT.

The chain combines TRBV12-5 with TRBJ1-1; D is unclear. V dropped 4 bases and J dropped 4 bases, with 10 bases sitting between them. This CDR3 region has 13 residues. Germline CDR1 and CDR2: LGHNT and FRNRAP. The CDR3 DNA follows: TGTGCTAGTGGTTATTTGGGAGGCACTGAAGCTTTCTTT. Its translation is CASGYLGGTEAFF.

The chain joins TRBV12-3 or TRBV12-4 to TRBJ1-1; D may be TRBD1 (5 bases). V was pared by 6 bases and J by 6 bases, with 11 bases between. CDR3 size: 12 residues. CDR3 in amino acids: CASSRRGPEAFF. The CDR3 nucleotides read TGTGCCAGCAGCCGGAGGGGCCCTGAAGCTTTCTTT.